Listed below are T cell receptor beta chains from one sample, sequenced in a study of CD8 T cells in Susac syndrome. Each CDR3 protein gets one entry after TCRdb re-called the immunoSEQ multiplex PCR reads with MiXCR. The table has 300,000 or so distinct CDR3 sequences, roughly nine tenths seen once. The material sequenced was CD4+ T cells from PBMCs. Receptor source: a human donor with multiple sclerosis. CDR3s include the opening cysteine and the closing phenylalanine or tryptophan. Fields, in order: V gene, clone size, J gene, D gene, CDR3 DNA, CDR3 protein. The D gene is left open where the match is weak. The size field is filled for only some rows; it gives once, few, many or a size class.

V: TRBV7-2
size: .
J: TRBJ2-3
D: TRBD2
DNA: TGTGCCAGCAGCTTAGTACTAGCGGGGTACACAGATACGCAGTATTTT
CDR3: CASSLVLAGYTDTQYF

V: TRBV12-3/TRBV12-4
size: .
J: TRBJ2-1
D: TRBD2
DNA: TGTGCCAGCTCACCCGGACTAGCTGTCTACAATGAGCAGTTCTTC
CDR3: CASSPGLAVYNEQFF

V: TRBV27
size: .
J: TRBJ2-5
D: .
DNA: TGTGCCAGCAGTGATTATAGACGTCGGACCCAGTACTTC
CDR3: CASSDYRRRTQYF

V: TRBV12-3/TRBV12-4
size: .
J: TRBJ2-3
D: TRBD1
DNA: TGTGCCAGCAGTCGACAGGGGAGCACAGATACGCAGTATTTT
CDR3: CASSRQGSTDTQYF

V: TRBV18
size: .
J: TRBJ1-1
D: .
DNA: TGTGCCAGCTCACGCTCCCGGGACGTAGGCACTGAAGCTTTCTTT
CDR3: CASSRSRDVGTEAFF

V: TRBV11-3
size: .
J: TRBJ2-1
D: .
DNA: TGTGCCAGCAGCTTCGGGACCGGCGGCAATGAGCAGTTCTTC
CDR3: CASSFGTGGNEQFF

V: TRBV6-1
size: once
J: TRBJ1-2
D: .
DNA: TGTGCCATCGCGTCGTCTGTCAGGTTCTCTATGGATGGCTACACCTTC
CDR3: CAIASSVRFSMDGYTF

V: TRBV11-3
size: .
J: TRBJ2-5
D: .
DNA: TGTGCCAGCAGCTTAGATCTGTCCAGCAAAGAGACCCAGTACTTC
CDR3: CASSLDLSSKETQYF

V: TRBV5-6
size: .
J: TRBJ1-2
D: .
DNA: TGTGCCAGCAGCTTGGGCGGAATTATGACAGATTATGGCTACACCTTC
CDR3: CASSLGGIMTDYGYTF

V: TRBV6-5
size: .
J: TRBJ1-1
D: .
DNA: TGTGCCAGCAGTTACGTCGGCCGAGCTTTCTTT
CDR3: CASSYVGRAFF

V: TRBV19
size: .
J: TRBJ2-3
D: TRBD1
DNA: TGTGCCAGTAGTACCGGGACAGGCCCCACAGATACGCAGTATTTT
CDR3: CASSTGTGPTDTQYF

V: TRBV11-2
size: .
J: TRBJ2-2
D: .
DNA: TGTGCCAGCAGCTTAGATCTCGGGACCGGGGAGCTGTTTTTT
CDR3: CASSLDLGTGELFF

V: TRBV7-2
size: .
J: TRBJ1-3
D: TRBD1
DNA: TGTGCCAGCAGCTCCGGGACAGAGACTGGAAACACCATATATTTT
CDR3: CASSSGTETGNTIYF

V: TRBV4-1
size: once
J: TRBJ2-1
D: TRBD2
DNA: TGCGCCAGCAGCCAATCTCCCCGGCGGGAGGGATTTTACAATGAGCAGTTCTTC
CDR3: CASSQSPRREGFYNEQFF

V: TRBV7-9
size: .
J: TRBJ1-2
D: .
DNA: TGTGCCAGCAGCTTAGTTCTTGGTGCTAACTATGGCTACACCTTC
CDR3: CASSLVLGANYGYTF

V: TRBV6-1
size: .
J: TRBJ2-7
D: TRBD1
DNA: TGTGCCAGCACCCGAGGGGGCGCCTACGAGCAGTACTTC
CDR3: CASTRGGAYEQYF